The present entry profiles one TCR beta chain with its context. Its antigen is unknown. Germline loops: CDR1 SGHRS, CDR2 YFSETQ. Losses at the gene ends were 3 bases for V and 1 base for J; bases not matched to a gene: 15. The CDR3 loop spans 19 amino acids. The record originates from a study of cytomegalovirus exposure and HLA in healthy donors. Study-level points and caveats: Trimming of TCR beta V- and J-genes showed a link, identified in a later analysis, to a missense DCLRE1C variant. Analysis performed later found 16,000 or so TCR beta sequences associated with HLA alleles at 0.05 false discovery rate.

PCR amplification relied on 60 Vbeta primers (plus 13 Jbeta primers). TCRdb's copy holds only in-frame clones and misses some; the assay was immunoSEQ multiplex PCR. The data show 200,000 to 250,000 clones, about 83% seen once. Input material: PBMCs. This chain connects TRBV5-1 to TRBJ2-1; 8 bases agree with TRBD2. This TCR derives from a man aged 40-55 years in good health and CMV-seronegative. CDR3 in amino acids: CASSWKSGSYVRSYNEQFF. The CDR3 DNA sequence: TGCGCCAGCAGCTGGAAGAGCGGGAGCTATGTACGGTCCTACAATGAGCAGTTCTTC.